A single sample gave rise to the 20 T cell receptor beta chains below, sequenced in a study of blood T cell repertoires in COVID-19. Libraries were prepared by immunoSEQ multiplex PCR; TCRdb keeps only in-frame clonotypes and omits some of them. The table includes 150,000 to 200,000 clones, 70% to 90% detected once. Sequencing was carried out using peripheral blood. All receptors derive from a man aged 60-69 years with acute or convalescent COVID-19.

The chain recombines TRBV27 with TRBJ2-7; possible D gene TRBD1, 6 bases. Germline V gene sequence: CDR1 MNHEY, CDR2 SMNVEV (reference sequence). CDR3 length: 15 amino acids. Trimming removed 3 bases from V and 0 bases from J, with 12 bases in between. The CDR3 DNA sequence: TGTGCCAGCAGTTTTGGGGGCATCAGCTCCTACGAGCAGTACTTC. Translation gives CASSFGGISSYEQYF.

The chain carries TRBV18 and TRBJ1-2; possible D gene TRBD1, 6 bases. The CDR3 has 14 residues. Trimming cost V 3 bases and J 1 base, with 9 bases left between them. CDR1 KGHSH and CDR2 LQKENI come from the germline V gene. CDR3 coding DNA: TGTGCCAGCTCACCCGGACAGTATAACTATGGCTACACCTTC. It codes for CASSPGQYNYGYTF.

This clone was detected only once. The chain recombines TRBV7-9 with TRBJ1-4; perhaps TRBD1 as D (5 bases). Trimming removed 4 bases from V and 9 bases from J, with 15 bases in between. CDR1 is SEHNR and CDR2 is FQNEAQ in the germline V gene (reference sequence). This CDR3 is 14 amino acids long. Written as DNA, the CDR3 is TGTGCCAGCAGCTCCCCGGGACTCGGCAAAAAACTGTTTTTT. Translated, it gives CASSSPGLGKKLFF.

The table lists this clone with a few counts. The V gene is TRBV2, the J gene TRBJ1-1; TRBD1 might be the D (5 bases). Trimming cost V 5 bases and J 2 bases, with 12 bases left between them. Germline V lookup: CDR1 SNHLY, CDR2 FYNNEI. The CDR3 is made up of 14 amino acids. Written as DNA, the CDR3 is TGTGCCAGCAGTCGGGGACTGGGAAACACTGAAGCTTTCTTT. It codes for CASSRGLGNTEAFF. Looking up the rest from reference TRBV2 and TRBJ1-1 gives the full variable domain: EPEVTQTPSHQVTQMGQEVILRCVPISNHLYFYWYRQILGQKVEFLVSFYNNEISEKSEIFDDQFSVERPDGSNFTLKIRSTKLEDSAMYFCASSRGLGNTEAFFGQGTRLTVV.

This chain connects TRBV27 to TRBJ1-1, with D perhaps matching TRBD1 (6 bases). V was cut by 3 bases and J by 0 bases, with 11 bases left in between. The germline gives CDR1 MNHEY, CDR2 SMNVEV (reference sequence). This CDR3 is built from 15 residues. CDR3 protein: CASSFNRALNTEAFF. The DNA for the CDR3 is TGTGCCAGCAGTTTTAACAGGGCGTTGAACACTGAAGCTTTCTTT.

This chain connects TRBV11-2 to TRBJ2-1; 11 positions agree with TRBD2. The ends lost 5 bases at V and 5 bases at J; junction bases unmatched: 11. CDR3 size: 17 residues. In germline, CDR1 is SGHAT, CDR2 FQNNGV. The CDR3 loop reads CASSPGRWGLADNEQFF. The CDR3 region has the DNA TGTGCCAGCAGCCCCGGCCGGTGGGGACTAGCGGACAATGAGCAGTTCTTC.

The chain carries TRBV9 and TRBJ1-6; D unresolved. V was clipped by 4 bases and J by 9 bases, with 14 bases between them. Germline V gives CDR1 SGDLS, CDR2 YYNGEE. This CDR3 has 14 residues. CDR3 nucleotides: TGTGCCAGCAGCCCTCGTGTGGGGAGTTCACCCCTCCACTTT. It specifies CASSPRVGSSPLHF.

This clone has only one observation. The gene calls are TRBV11-3 and TRBJ2-2, with TRBD1 matching over 8 bases. The CDR3 runs to 15 residues. Germline V CDR1 and CDR2: SGHNT, YENEEA. Trimming cost V 6 bases and J 2 bases; bases outside gene matches: 5. The CDR3 loop reads CASRPGGPNTGELFF. The CDR3 region has the DNA TGTGCCAGCAGGCCAGGGGGCCCTAACACCGGGGAGCTGTTTTTT.

This chain uses TRBV11-2 with TRBJ2-2, with 10 bases that match TRBD1. Germline V gene sequence: CDR1 SGHAT, CDR2 FQNNGV. V shed 5 bases, J shed 4 bases, and the junction held 4 bases outside the gene matches. This CDR3 spans 15 amino acids. The CDR3 loop reads CASSDGQGVTGELFF. The DNA for the CDR3 is TGTGCCAGCAGCGATGGACAGGGGGTCACCGGGGAGCTGTTTTTT.

This clone occurred once. CDR3 protein: CASSLGTRGLDTQYF. CDR3 coding DNA: TGCGCCAGCAGCTTGGGGACTAGGGGTTTAGATACGCAGTATTTT. V usage is TRBV5-1 and J usage is TRBJ2-3; the match to TRBD2 covers 7 bases. The germline CDR1 and CDR2 sequences are SGHRS and YFSETQ. J was trimmed by 5 bases and V by 0 bases; bases with no gene match: 6. This CDR3 contains 15 residues. Full variable domain (rest looked up from reference TRBV5-1 and TRBJ2-3): KAGVTQTPRYLIKTRGQQVTLSCSPISGHRSVSWYQQTPGQGLQFLFEYFSETQRNKGNFPGRFSGRQFSNSRSEMNVSTLELGDSALYLCASSLGTRGLDTQYFGPGTRLTVL.

V and J are TRBV5-1 and TRBJ1-5, with a weak D call TRBD1 (5 bases). This CDR3 has 14 amino acids. The V end was cut by 0 bases, the J end by 3 bases, with 7 bases between. Germline V gene lookup returns CDR1 SGHRS and CDR2 YFSETQ. The CDR3 loop is CASSLAGPNQPQHF. The DNA of the CDR3 is TGCGCCAGCAGCTTGGCAGGGCCCAATCAGCCCCAGCATTTT.

The chain combines TRBV5-1 with TRBJ2-2, with TRBD2 matching 8 bases. The V segment lost 7 bases and the J segment 6 bases; nucleotides outside the gene matches: 11. Germline assignment: CDR1 SGHRS and CDR2 YFSETQ. This CDR3 spans 15 amino acids. As DNA, the CDR3 is TGCGCCAGCTCGGCGTTGAGCGGGAGTTCCGGGGAGCTGTTTTTT. Translation gives CASSALSGSSGELFF. Full variable domain (outside the CDR3, taken from reference TRBV5-1 and TRBJ2-2): KAGVTQTPRYLIKTRGQQVTLSCSPISGHRSVSWYQQTPGQGLQFLFEYFSETQRNKGNFPGRFSGRQFSNSRSEMNVSTLELGDSALYLCASSALSGSSGELFFGEGSRLTVL.

This chain uses TRBV11-2 with TRBJ2-7; perhaps TRBD1 as D (5 bases). The length of the CDR3 is 15 residues. Germline V CDR1 and CDR2: SGHAT, FQNNGV. V dropped 1 base and J dropped 0 bases, with 10 bases sitting between them. The CDR3 spells CASSLGAGLSYEQYF. The CDR3 DNA follows: TGTGCCAGCAGCTTAGGGGCAGGGCTCTCCTACGAGCAGTACTTC.

This chain uses TRBV5-1 with TRBJ2-7; 7 nucleotides agree with TRBD1. The V gene's germline CDR1 is SGHRS and CDR2 YFSETQ. With 0 bases clipped from V and 3 bases from J, the junction kept 3 bases outside the gene matches. This CDR3 is built from 14 residues. The CDR3 sequence is CASSLETGHYEQYF. The DNA for the CDR3 is TGCGCCAGCAGCTTGGAGACAGGGCACTACGAGCAGTACTTC.

This clone was observed a handful of times. In nucleotides, the CDR3 is TGTGCCAGCAGCTTAATGCGGCTAGCGGGGCGCTACGAGCAGTACTTC. Translating it yields CASSLMRLAGRYEQYF. The chain uses TRBV7-3 and TRBJ2-7; TRBD2 agrees at 9 bases. This CDR3 spans 16 amino acids. The V segment lost 1 base and the J segment 3 bases; nucleotides outside the gene matches: 7. The germline V gene encodes CDR1 SGHTA and CDR2 FQGTGA.

The gene calls are TRBV10-3 and TRBJ2-7; TRBD2 aligns across 8 bases. Germline CDR1 reads ENHRY; CDR2 reads SYGVKD. V lost 7 bases and J lost 5; bases outside the gene matches: 7. This CDR3 is 13 amino acids long. CDR3: CAIIERELHEQYF. In nucleotides, the CDR3 is TGTGCCATCATCGAGCGGGAGCTCCACGAGCAGTACTTC.

A word on this clone: The sample carries other DNA sequences with the same CDR3. The chain recombines TRBV7-2 with TRBJ2-5, with 7 positions matching TRBD2. CDR1 and CDR2 (germline): SGHTA, FQGNSA. Germline trimming cut 1 base from V and 5 bases from J; bases unmatched to any gene: 1. The CDR3 spans 13 residues. CDR3 sequence reads: CASSLGRGETQYF. CDR3 coding DNA: TGTGCCAGCAGCTTAGGGCGGGGGGAGACCCAGTACTTC. The full variable domain, with the rest looked up from reference TRBV7-2 and TRBJ2-5, is GAGVSQSPSNKVTEKGKDVELRCDPISGHTALYWYRQSLGQGLEFLIYFQGNSAPDKSGLPSDRFSAERTGGSVSTLTIQRTQQEDSAVYLCASSLGRGETQYFGPGTRLLVL.

The rearrangement uses TRBV30 and TRBJ1-3; possibly TRBD1 for D (6 bases). Deletions cut 4 bases from V and 8 bases from J, with 15 bases between. The germline gives CDR1 GTSNPN, CDR2 SVGIG (reference sequence). This CDR3 region has 13 residues. CDR3 nucleotides: TGTGCCTGGATGGGCAGGGGCAAATACACCATATATTTT. Protein product: CAWMGRGKYTIYF.

About this clone: Different DNA sequences within this sample yield the same CDR3. This sequence joins TRBV19 and TRBJ2-7; 13 nucleotides match TRBD2. Germline assignment: CDR1 LNHDA and CDR2 SQIVND (reference sequence). V trimming: 3 bases; J trimming: 3 bases; junction bases outside the gene matches: 2. CDR3 length equals 15 residues. In DNA, the CDR3 is TGTGCCAGTAGTATGAGGACTAGCGGGAGCTACGAGCAGTACTTC. It yields the protein CASSMRTSGSYEQYF.

The CDR3 sequence: CASSTRTSGNPYGDEQFF. The CDR3, as DNA: TGTGCCAGCAGCACCCGGACTAGCGGGAACCCCTATGGCGATGAGCAGTTCTTC. This chain joins TRBV21-1 and TRBJ2-1; the listed D gene, TRBD2, was not tested against the DNA. TRBV21-1 is listed as a pseudogene. The CDR3 covers 18 residues.